The 23 T cell receptor beta chains below all came from one sample that was sequenced in a study of STAT5B mutations in CD4+ large granular lymphocyte leukemia. Here immunoSEQ multiplex PCR was the method, and the copy in TCRdb shows in-frame clones only, minus some. The table lists approximately 35,000 clones, about 70% of them singletons. The source material was CD4+ T cells from blood buffy coats. Receptor source: a human donor in good health.

V usage is TRBV6-5 and J usage is TRBJ1-5; the match to TRBD1 covers 10 bases. This CDR3 has 14 residues. V dropped 6 bases and J dropped 4; count of bases not matched to a gene: 3. Per the germline V gene, CDR1 is MNHEY and CDR2 is SVGAGI. CDR3 loop: CASSTDRGNQPQHF. The DNA for the CDR3 is TGTGCCAGCAGCACGGACAGGGGGAATCAGCCCCAGCATTTT.

The chain recombines TRBV7-2 with TRBJ2-7; D uncertain. Trimming pared 5 bases from V and 3 bases from J, leaving 11 bases between. Looked up from germline, CDR1 is SGHTA and CDR2 is FQGNSA. This CDR3 is 13 amino acids long. The chain's CDR3 is CASSPGRNYEQYF. The CDR3 DNA is TGTGCCAGCAGCCCCGGCCGAAACTACGAGCAGTACTTC.

This rearrangement joins TRBV5-4 to TRBJ1-2, with TRBD1 as a possible D gene (5 bases). Per germline, CDR1 SGHNT and CDR2 YYREEE (reference sequence). This CDR3 has 15 residues. Between the trimmed V and J ends, which lost 5 bases and 8 bases, there was a span of 22 bases. The chain's CDR3 is CASRTPGPGVSGYTF. The CDR3 DNA sequence: TGTGCCAGCAGAACCCCCGGGCCGGGGGTTAGCGGCTACACCTTC.

This chain connects TRBV27 to TRBJ1-1; D gene unclear. This CDR3 has 13 residues. CDR1 is MNHEY, CDR2 SMNVEV, per germline (reference sequence). V lost 6 bases and J 3 bases, leaving 11 bases between the germline ends. Here the CDR3 reads CASRPGQYTEAFF. In DNA, the CDR3 is TGTGCCAGCAGGCCCGGGCAATACACTGAAGCTTTCTTT.

The genes are TRBV27 and TRBJ2-7; D uncertain. The V and J ends lost 5 bases and 5 bases respectively, with 19 bases between them. Germline V lookup: CDR1 MNHEY, CDR2 SMNVEV (reference sequence). This CDR3 region has 15 residues. The CDR3 region is CASSPPGQEWHEQYF. CDR3 DNA sequence: TGTGCCAGCAGTCCCCCCGGGCAGGAATGGCACGAGCAGTACTTC.

Of note for this clone: At one of its ends the junction is not consistent with the germline gene, which may arise from a read error. The chain couples TRBV7-8 to TRBJ1-1, with 8 bases that match TRBD1. The CDR3 covers 14 residues. The germline V gene has CDR1 SGHVS and CDR2 FQNEAQ. CDR3 sequence (DNA): TGTGCCAGCAACTTAGGCAGGGGGCACACTGAAGCTTTCTTT. This sequence encodes CASNLGRGHTEAFF.

V and J are TRBV11-3 and TRBJ1-4; TRBD1 matches at 8 bases. Germline assignment: CDR1 SGHNT and CDR2 YENEEA. This CDR3 is built from 15 residues. With 1 base clipped from V and 8 bases from J, the junction kept 6 bases outside the gene matches. CDR3 sequence (DNA): TGTGCCAGCAGCTTAGCATTACAGGGGGGCGAAAAACTGTTTTTT. Residues: CASSLALQGGEKLFF. The variable domain in full, completed from reference TRBV11-3 and TRBJ1-4, reads EAGVVQSPRYKIIEKKQPVAFWCNPISGHNTLYWYLQNLGQGPELLIRYENEEAVDDSQLPKDRFSAERLKGVDSTLKIQPAELGDSAVYLCASSLALQGGEKLFFGSGTQLSVL.

The chain links TRBV10-2 to TRBJ2-7, with D perhaps TRBD1 (6 bases). This CDR3 is built from 14 residues. Germline V gene data show CDR1 as WSHSY and CDR2 as SAAADI. Trimming removed 2 bases from V and 2 bases from J, with 10 bases in between. The DNA of the CDR3 is TGCGCCAGCAGTGAGACTAGGGGGACCTACGAGCAGTACTTC. Its protein is CASSETRGTYEQYF.

This chain joins TRBV2 and TRBJ1-1, with a possible D match to TRBD1 (5 bases). Germline values: CDR1 SNHLY, CDR2 FYNNEI. CDR3 size: 14 residues. V lost 3 bases to trimming and J lost 1 base, with 9 bases between them. The CDR3 sequence is CASSEEQGNTEAFF. CDR3 nucleotides: TGTGCCAGCAGTGAGGAGCAGGGGAACACTGAAGCTTTCTTT. The full variable domain, with the rest looked up from reference TRBV2 and TRBJ1-1, is EPEVTQTPSHQVTQMGQEVILRCVPISNHLYFYWYRQILGQKVEFLVSFYNNEISEKSEIFDDQFSVERPDGSNFTLKIRSTKLEDSAMYFCASSEEQGNTEAFFGQGTRLTVV.

The chain recombines TRBV7-8 with TRBJ1-5; D not resolved. The CDR3 loop spans 14 amino acids. Germline V CDR1 and CDR2: SGHVS, FQNEAQ. V shed 2 bases and J shed 2 bases, with 7 bases lying between them. As DNA, the CDR3 is TGTGCCAGCAGCTTACGGGAGGGCAATCAGCCCCAGCATTTT. Its translation: CASSLREGNQPQHF.

This chain connects TRBV6-1 to TRBJ1-1; D ambiguous. The V end lost 6 bases, the J end lost 7 bases, and 9 bases lay between the germline ends. The CDR3 totals 11 residues. Germline values: CDR1 MNHNS, CDR2 SASEGT. CDR3 nucleotides: TGTGCCAGCAGCGCCCGGTATGAAGCTTTCTTT. It is translated as CASSARYEAFF.

This clone came up a few times. V gene TRBV18 combines with J gene TRBJ1-1, with TRBD1 as a possible D gene (5 bases). The CDR3 totals 16 residues. From germline, CDR1 is KGHSH and CDR2 LQKENI. Trimming took off 3 bases at V and 4 bases at J, with 18 bases between the two ends. The CDR3 protein is CASSPAGRRGSTEAFF. CDR3 in DNA: TGTGCCAGCTCACCCGCGGGACGCAGAGGGAGCACTGAAGCTTTCTTT.

The chain uses TRBV5-1 and TRBJ1-2; tentative D call: TRBD1 (5 bases). With 4 bases removed from V and 4 bases from J, the gap between germline ends came to 14 bases. CDR3 length: 14 amino acids. The germline V gene encodes CDR1 SGHRS and CDR2 YFSETQ. The CDR3 bases are TGCGCCAGCAGCCTCCAGGGAACGGGCTATGGCTACACCTTC. It is translated as CASSLQGTGYGYTF.

The rearrangement joins TRBV6-5 to TRBJ1-1, with TRBD1 matching 12 bases. Germline trimming cut 4 bases from V and 1 base from J; bases unmatched to any gene: 4. CDR3 length equals 16 residues. CDR1 and CDR2 from the germline V gene are MNHEY and SVGAGI. The CDR3 nucleotides are TGTGCCAGCAGTTCCGGGACAGGGGGCTGGAACACTGAAGCTTTCTTT. Its protein is CASSSGTGGWNTEAFF.

The V and J genes are TRBV20-1 and TRBJ1-2; no firm D call. Germline assignment: CDR1 DFQATT and CDR2 SNEGSKA (reference sequence). The CDR3 spans 10 residues. Trimming pared 6 bases from V and 8 bases from J, leaving 10 bases between. CDR3 bases: TGCAGTGCAACTTTGGGGGGCTACACCTTC. It is translated as CSATLGGYTF.

V gene TRBV6-5 combines with J gene TRBJ1-2; no definite D call. The CDR3 is 11 residues long. V gave up 2 bases and J gave up 2 bases, with 0 bases separating them. CDR1 is MNHEY and CDR2 is SVGAGI in the germline V gene. The CDR3 loop reads CASSYNYGYTF. CDR3 bases: TGTGCCAGCAGTTACAACTATGGCTACACCTTC.

This clone was counted a few times. The chain recombines TRBV18 with TRBJ1-1, with no clear D. V lost 2 bases and J lost 1, with 20 bases in between. CDR1 and CDR2 (germline): KGHSH, LQKENI. The CDR3 spans 18 residues. CDR3 sequence reads: CASSPLVVGKAGNTEAFF. The CDR3 DNA is TGTGCCAGCTCACCATTAGTGGTTGGAAAGGCAGGGAACACTGAAGCTTTCTTT. Together with reference TRBV18 and TRBJ1-1, the CDR3 gives the full variable domain: NAGVMQNPRHLVRRRGQEARLRCSPMKGHSHVYWYRQLPEEGLKFMVYLQKENIIDESGMPKERFSAEFPKEGPSILRIQQVVRGDSAAYFCASSPLVVGKAGNTEAFFGQGTRLTVV.

This rearrangement joins TRBV4-1 to TRBJ1-3; D is possibly TRBD1 (5 bases). Germline V gene data show CDR1 as MGHRA and CDR2 as YSYEKL. V was pared by 0 bases and J by 2 bases, with 11 bases between. The CDR3 is 16 amino acids. CDR3 sequence reads: CASSQDGGEPGNTIYF. The CDR3 DNA sequence: TGCGCCAGCAGCCAAGATGGGGGGGAGCCTGGAAACACCATATATTTT.

V is TRBV12-5 and J is TRBJ2-1; TRBD2 is a possible D gene (5 bases). The germline gives CDR1 LGHNT, CDR2 FRNRAP. This CDR3 has 15 amino acids. Trimming took off 1 base at V and 7 bases at J, with 14 bases between the two ends. The CDR3 DNA reads as TGTGCTAGTGGTTTGGGGGAGACGGTGGGGAATGAGCAGTTCTTC. This encodes CASGLGETVGNEQFF.

This clone is a singleton in its sample. The chain employs TRBV19 and TRBJ2-3; 8 bases align to TRBD2. Germline lookup yields CDR1 LNHDA and CDR2 SQIVND (reference sequence). Trimming cost V 11 bases and J 3 bases; bases outside gene matches: 7. The CDR3 contains 13 residues. The CDR3 is CASAGGRTDTQYF. The CDR3 coding sequence is TGTGCCTCGGCGGGGGGTCGAACAGATACGCAGTATTTT.

The CDR3 nucleotides read TGTGCCAGCAGCGTAGCAGGACAGGGAGGCTACGAGCAGTACTTC. Amino acids: CASSVAGQGGYEQYF. The chain is built from TRBV9 and TRBJ2-7; 8 positions agree with TRBD1. Germline V lookup: CDR1 SGDLS, CDR2 YYNGEE. This CDR3 is 15 amino acids long. Trimming cost V 0 bases and J 3 bases; bases outside gene matches: 5.

V and J are TRBV5-6 and TRBJ1-1; no definite D call. The CDR3 consists of 15 residues. V was pared by 0 bases and J by 1 base, with 10 bases between. Germline V lookup: CDR1 SGHDT, CDR2 YYEEEE. This chain's CDR3 is CASSLDHWGNTEAFF. In DNA, the CDR3 is TGTGCCAGCAGCTTGGATCACTGGGGGAACACTGAAGCTTTCTTT.

The rearrangement links TRBV2 to TRBJ1-2, with D maybe TRBD1 (6 bases). This CDR3 contains 15 residues. V was trimmed by 7 bases and J by 5 bases, leaving 20 bases between them. Germline loops: CDR1 SNHLY, CDR2 FYNNEI. The CDR3: CASKRDTGRSYGYTF. As DNA, the CDR3 is TGTGCCAGCAAAAGGGACACCGGGCGGTCATATGGCTACACCTTC.